Listed below are T cell receptor beta chains from one sample, sequenced in a study of blood T cell repertoires in COVID-19. This table comes from immunoSEQ multiplex PCR, and its TCRdb copy is limited to in-frame clones, with some not included. Here the sample spans roughly 220,000 clones, roughly 85% being singletons. The sample taken for sequencing was peripheral blood. The receptors originated from a man under 40 who had recovered from COVID-19. The CDR3 runs from the conserved cysteine through the conserved F or W. A D gene is named only where the DNA matches it firmly. Only some rows state a clone size, as once, few, many or a class for expanded clones.

v_call: TRBV7-2
j_call: TRBJ1-4
clone_size: once
d_call: .
cdr3_aa: CASSSDREKLFF
cdr3_nt: TGTGCCAGCAGCTCCGACAGAGAAAAACTGTTTTTT

v_call: TRBV11-2
j_call: TRBJ2-7
clone_size: .
d_call: TRBD2
cdr3_aa: CASSPTSGGYLYEQYF
cdr3_nt: TGTGCCAGCAGCCCCACTAGCGGGGGGTACCTCTACGAGCAGTACTTC

v_call: TRBV30
j_call: TRBJ1-5
clone_size: .
d_call: .
cdr3_aa: CAWSVSRGRNQPQHF
cdr3_nt: TGTGCCTGGAGTGTATCTAGGGGCAGAAATCAGCCCCAGCATTTT

v_call: TRBV9
j_call: TRBJ1-1
clone_size: few
d_call: .
cdr3_aa: CASSVAGEGTEAFF
cdr3_nt: TGTGCCAGCAGCGTAGCAGGAGAGGGCACTGAAGCTTTCTTT

v_call: TRBV4-2
j_call: TRBJ2-7
clone_size: .
d_call: TRBD2
cdr3_aa: CASSQGLSGGTTAYEQYF
cdr3_nt: TGTGCCAGCAGCCAAGGACTTAGCGGGGGGACGACGGCCTACGAGCAGTACTTC

v_call: TRBV6-1
j_call: TRBJ2-7
clone_size: .
d_call: .
cdr3_aa: CASSERRVASSYEQYF
cdr3_nt: TGTGCCAGCAGTGAAAGGAGGGTAGCGAGCTCCTACGAGCAGTACTTC

v_call: TRBV10-1
j_call: TRBJ1-6
clone_size: .
d_call: TRBD1
cdr3_aa: CASRAGTGNSPLHF
cdr3_nt: TGCGCCAGCAGGGCCGGGACAGGGAATTCACCCCTCCACTTT

v_call: TRBV5-6
j_call: TRBJ2-7
clone_size: .
d_call: TRBD2
cdr3_aa: CASSGGDTNPTYEQYF
cdr3_nt: TGTGCCAGCTCCGGGGGGGACACTAACCCAACCTACGAGCAGTACTTC

v_call: TRBV19
j_call: TRBJ1-2
clone_size: .
d_call: .
cdr3_aa: CASSPGARTGYTF
cdr3_nt: TGTGCCAGTAGTCCAGGGGCCAGGACCGGCTACACCTTC

v_call: TRBV4-1
j_call: TRBJ2-5
clone_size: .
d_call: TRBD1
cdr3_aa: CASSQRGQGVTQYF
cdr3_nt: TGCGCCAGCAGCCAGCGTGGACAGGGAGTAACCCAGTACTTC

v_call: TRBV2
j_call: TRBJ1-3
clone_size: .
d_call: TRBD1
cdr3_aa: CASEGQRGNTIYF
cdr3_nt: TGTGCCAGCGAGGGACAGCGTGGAAACACCATATATTTT

v_call: TRBV6-2/TRBV6-3
j_call: TRBJ2-1
clone_size: .
d_call: .
cdr3_aa: CASSFDLQGYNEQFF
cdr3_nt: TGTGCCAGCAGTTTCGATCTCCAGGGATACAATGAGCAGTTCTTC

v_call: TRBV7-8
j_call: TRBJ2-3
clone_size: .
d_call: .
cdr3_aa: CASSPRDTQYF
cdr3_nt: TGTGCCAGCAGCCCTAGGGATACGCAGTATTTT

v_call: TRBV10-3
j_call: TRBJ2-7
clone_size: .
d_call: .
cdr3_aa: CASRGPYEQYF
cdr3_nt: TGTGCCTCCCGGGGTCCCTACGAGCAGTACTTC

v_call: TRBV27
j_call: TRBJ1-1
clone_size: .
d_call: .
cdr3_aa: CASSPYGAEAFF
cdr3_nt: TGTGCCAGCAGTCCGTACGGGGCTGAAGCTTTCTTT

v_call: TRBV2
j_call: TRBJ1-4
clone_size: .
d_call: TRBD1
cdr3_aa: CASRGTGGEKLFF
cdr3_nt: TGTGCCAGCAGGGGGACAGGGGGTGAAAAACTGTTTTTT

v_call: TRBV7-2
j_call: TRBJ2-7
clone_size: .
d_call: TRBD1
cdr3_aa: CASSPTGGSYEQYF
cdr3_nt: TGTGCCAGCAGCCCGACAGGGGGCTCCTACGAGCAGTACTTC

v_call: TRBV6-1
j_call: TRBJ1-5
clone_size: .
d_call: .
cdr3_aa: CASSGTQVNQPQHF
cdr3_nt: TGTGCCAGCAGTGGTACCCAGGTCAATCAGCCCCAGCATTTT

v_call: TRBV11-3
j_call: TRBJ2-2
clone_size: .
d_call: TRBD2
cdr3_aa: CASSLGLAAGTGELFF
cdr3_nt: TGTGCCAGCAGCTTAGGCCTAGCGGCGGGCACCGGGGAGCTGTTTTTT

v_call: TRBV4-1
j_call: TRBJ2-5
clone_size: once
d_call: TRBD1
cdr3_aa: CASSDRGREETQYF
cdr3_nt: TGCGCCAGCAGCGACAGGGGGAGGGAAGAGACCCAGTACTTC

v_call: TRBV24-1
j_call: TRBJ1-2
clone_size: .
d_call: .
cdr3_aa: CATSDYTGIAGYTF
cdr3_nt: TGTGCCACCAGTGATTACACAGGGATTGCTGGCTACACCTTC

v_call: TRBV20-1
j_call: TRBJ1-2
clone_size: .
d_call: .
cdr3_aa: CSASRGVANYGYTF
cdr3_nt: TGCAGTGCTAGTCGAGGAGTAGCTAACTATGGCTACACCTTC

v_call: TRBV24-1
j_call: TRBJ2-5
clone_size: once
d_call: TRBD1
cdr3_aa: CATSVSGQGPHQETQYF
cdr3_nt: TGTGCCACCAGTGTATCCGGACAGGGGCCACACCAAGAGACCCAGTACTTC

v_call: TRBV10-3
j_call: TRBJ1-4
clone_size: .
d_call: TRBD1
cdr3_aa: CAIKRGLLSDEKLFF
cdr3_nt: TGTGCCATCAAGAGGGGGCTGTTATCGGATGAAAAACTGTTTTTT

v_call: TRBV19
j_call: TRBJ2-2
clone_size: .
d_call: .
cdr3_aa: CASSIATYTGELFF
cdr3_nt: TGTGCCAGTAGTATAGCCACTTACACCGGGGAGCTGTTTTTT

v_call: TRBV2
j_call: TRBJ2-2
clone_size: .
d_call: .
cdr3_aa: CASSGRGNTGELFF
cdr3_nt: TGTGCCAGCAGCGGAAGGGGGAACACCGGGGAGCTGTTTTTT

v_call: TRBV4-2
j_call: TRBJ1-3
clone_size: .
d_call: TRBD1
cdr3_aa: CASSQGTGEDTIYF
cdr3_nt: TGTGCCAGCAGCCAAGGGACAGGGGAGGACACCATATATTTT

v_call: TRBV5-1
j_call: TRBJ2-3
clone_size: .
d_call: .
cdr3_aa: CASSSDLTQDTDTQYF
cdr3_nt: TGCGCCAGCAGCTCGGATTTGACTCAAGATACAGATACGCAGTATTTT

v_call: TRBV5-1
j_call: TRBJ2-1
clone_size: .
d_call: .
cdr3_aa: CASSLEQGHSSYNEQFF
cdr3_nt: TGCGCCAGCAGCTTGGAACAGGGACACAGCTCCTACAATGAGCAGTTCTTC

v_call: TRBV10-1
j_call: TRBJ2-2
clone_size: .
d_call: .
cdr3_aa: CASSDRGNTGELFF
cdr3_nt: TGCGCCAGCAGTGACAGGGGGAACACCGGGGAGCTGTTTTTT

v_call: TRBV6-5
j_call: TRBJ1-6
clone_size: .
d_call: .
cdr3_aa: CASRQGKSPLHF
cdr3_nt: TGTGCCAGCAGGCAGGGGAAGTCACCCCTCCACTTT

v_call: TRBV7-7
j_call: TRBJ2-1
clone_size: .
d_call: .
cdr3_aa: CASAPGVGGEQFF
cdr3_nt: TGTGCCAGCGCCCCGGGGGTCGGAGGGGAGCAGTTCTTC

v_call: TRBV2
j_call: TRBJ2-5
clone_size: .
d_call: .
cdr3_aa: CASSPGTSGQTQYF
cdr3_nt: TGTGCCAGCAGCCCCGGGACTTCGGGACAGACCCAGTACTTC

v_call: TRBV10-3
j_call: TRBJ2-3
clone_size: .
d_call: .
cdr3_aa: CAISEGPVRGATTADTQYF
cdr3_nt: TGTGCCATCAGTGAGGGCCCAGTTCGGGGGGCGACTACAGCAGATACGCAGTATTTT

v_call: TRBV5-5
j_call: TRBJ2-5
clone_size: .
d_call: .
cdr3_aa: CASSFVETQYF
cdr3_nt: TGTGCCAGCAGCTTCGTGGAGACCCAGTACTTC

v_call: TRBV7-2
j_call: TRBJ1-1
clone_size: .
d_call: .
cdr3_aa: CASLNSPSYTANTEAFF
cdr3_nt: TGTGCCAGCTTAAATTCCCCCTCATATACAGCGAACACTGAAGCTTTCTTT

v_call: TRBV15
j_call: TRBJ2-5
clone_size: .
d_call: TRBD2
cdr3_aa: CATSRGTSSAETQYF
cdr3_nt: TGTGCCACCAGCAGAGGGACTAGCAGCGCGGAGACCCAGTACTTC

v_call: TRBV5-1
j_call: TRBJ2-1
clone_size: .
d_call: TRBD2
cdr3_aa: CASSLAPAGGGLGEQFF
cdr3_nt: TGCGCCAGCAGCTTGGCCCCAGCGGGGGGGGGTCTCGGTGAGCAGTTCTTC

v_call: TRBV27
j_call: TRBJ2-1
clone_size: .
d_call: TRBD1
cdr3_aa: CASTHGTAFSYNEQFF
cdr3_nt: TGTGCCAGCACCCACGGGACAGCCTTCTCCTACAATGAGCAGTTCTTC

v_call: TRBV27
j_call: TRBJ1-2
clone_size: few
d_call: .
cdr3_aa: CASSPGPAGVHGYTF
cdr3_nt: TGTGCCAGCAGTCCGGGGCCCGCGGGGGTTCATGGCTACACCTTC

v_call: TRBV27
j_call: TRBJ1-1
clone_size: .
d_call: .
cdr3_aa: CASSPRTFMNTEAFF
cdr3_nt: TGTGCCAGCAGTCCCCGGACTTTCATGAACACTGAAGCTTTCTTT

v_call: TRBV29-1
j_call: TRBJ2-2
clone_size: .
d_call: TRBD2
cdr3_aa: CSVVGLAGAANTGELFF
cdr3_nt: TGCAGCGTTGTGGGGCTAGCGGGGGCCGCGAACACCGGGGAGCTGTTTTTT

v_call: TRBV30
j_call: TRBJ2-1
clone_size: .
d_call: .
cdr3_aa: CAWSVLSVGRHNNEQFF
cdr3_nt: TGTGCCTGGAGTGTACTATCCGTGGGTAGGCACAACAATGAGCAGTTCTTC

v_call: TRBV9
j_call: TRBJ1-2
clone_size: .
d_call: .
cdr3_aa: CASTASGQGGNYGYTF
cdr3_nt: TGTGCCAGCACCGCATCAGGGCAGGGAGGTAACTATGGCTACACCTTC

v_call: TRBV28
j_call: TRBJ2-7
clone_size: .
d_call: .
cdr3_aa: CASSPADSTYEQYF
cdr3_nt: TGTGCCAGCAGCCCGGCGGACAGCACCTACGAGCAGTACTTC

v_call: TRBV29-1
j_call: TRBJ1-4
clone_size: .
d_call: .
cdr3_aa: CSVGDRGGGEKLFF
cdr3_nt: TGCAGCGTTGGGGACCGGGGGGGAGGTGAAAAACTGTTTTTT

v_call: TRBV5-1
j_call: TRBJ2-7
clone_size: .
d_call: TRBD1
cdr3_aa: CASSSAQGIPGEQYF
cdr3_nt: TGCGCCAGCAGCTCCGCACAGGGGATTCCTGGGGAGCAGTACTTC

v_call: TRBV10-3
j_call: TRBJ1-1
clone_size: once
d_call: .
cdr3_aa: CAIRPGGEENTEAFF
cdr3_nt: TGTGCCATCAGGCCCGGGGGGGAGGAGAACACTGAAGCTTTCTTT

v_call: TRBV5-1
j_call: TRBJ1-3
clone_size: .
d_call: .
cdr3_aa: CASSLQTGGNTIYF
cdr3_nt: TGCGCCAGCAGCTTGCAGACTGGTGGAAACACCATATATTTT

v_call: TRBV15
j_call: TRBJ2-5
clone_size: .
d_call: .
cdr3_aa: CATSRPNREETQYF
cdr3_nt: TGTGCCACCAGCAGACCGAACCGAGAAGAGACCCAGTACTTC

v_call: TRBV6-1
j_call: TRBJ1-2
clone_size: .
d_call: .
cdr3_aa: CASSDHTSTGNYGYTF
cdr3_nt: TGTGCCAGCAGTGACCATACCTCGACAGGAAACTATGGCTACACCTTC

v_call: TRBV6-2/TRBV6-3
j_call: TRBJ2-7
clone_size: few
d_call: TRBD2
cdr3_aa: CASSPIGTSVIRSYEQYF
cdr3_nt: TGTGCCAGCAGCCCCATCGGGACTAGCGTTATACGCTCCTACGAGCAGTACTTC

v_call: TRBV20-1
j_call: TRBJ2-5
clone_size: .
d_call: TRBD1
cdr3_aa: CSASPVTGGGIETQYF
cdr3_nt: TGCAGTGCTAGTCCCGTTACAGGGGGCGGAATAGAGACCCAGTACTTC